This passage covers 24 T cell receptor beta chains from one sample sequenced in a study of T cells in Graves' hyperthyroidism and ophthalmopathy. Researchers amplified the TCR beta CDR3 regions from RNA transcripts. The primer set for the first-round RT-PCR of the TCR CDR3 was HTBI. MiXCR, applied by TCRdb to the multiplex PCR reads, yields one record per CDR3 protein. The sample holds fewer than 900,000 distinct CDR3 sequences, under 20% seen once. Sequencing input: blood. These receptors all stem from a woman aged 45-59 years with Graves' hyperthyroidism that later progressed to Graves' ophthalmopathy.

The genes are TRBV6-5 and TRBJ1-2; D might be TRBD1 (6 bases). The V end lost 2 bases, the J end lost 4 bases, and 8 bases lay between the germline ends. CDR1 and CDR2 from the germline V gene are MNHEY and SVGAGI. The CDR3 totals 13 residues. Here the CDR3 reads CASSYGGIYGYTF. The CDR3 nucleotides read TGTGCCAGCAGTTACGGGGGCATCTATGGCTACACCTTC.

This clonotype was seen ten or more times. DNA for the CDR3: TGTGCCTGGAGTCGACAAGAAAATCAGCCCCAGCATTTT. It encodes CAWSRQENQPQHF. The chain has TRBV30 and TRBJ1-5; no firm D call. The V and J ends lost 2 bases and 4 bases respectively, with 9 bases between them. CDR1 GTSNPN and CDR2 SVGIG come from the germline V gene (reference sequence). The CDR3 is 13 amino acids.

This clonotype was counted many times. The chain joins TRBV11-2 to TRBJ1-6, with a tentative D call TRBD1 (5 bases). From germline, CDR1 is SGHAT and CDR2 FQNNGV. The CDR3 length is 17 residues. V was pared by 8 bases and J by 3 bases, with 20 bases between. The CDR3: CASHTALRGDYNSPLHF. In nucleotides, the CDR3 is TGTGCCAGCCACACCGCTCTGCGGGGCGACTATAATTCACCCCTCCACTTT.

As concerns this clonotype: Compared with germline, one end of the junction differs, possibly owing to a read error. The chain employs TRBV6-1 and TRBJ1-5, with 7 bases identical to TRBD1. Per germline, CDR1 MNHNS and CDR2 SASEGT. The CDR3 spans 19 residues. CDR3 loop: CASSAWSPPPTGRGQPQHF. The CDR3 DNA follows: TGCGCCAGCAGTGCCTGGAGCCCCCCCCCGACAGGGCGCGGCCAGCCCCAGCATTTT.

The chain uses TRBV7-2 and TRBJ1-2, with 7 bases matching TRBD1. This CDR3 is 15 amino acids long. Germline CDR1 is SGHTA and CDR2 is FQGNSA. Trimming removed 5 bases from V and 0 bases from J; junction bases left unmatched: 6. CDR3 bases: TGTGCCAGCAGCCTCCGGGACAGAACTAACTATGGCTACACCTTC. Encoded protein: CASSLRDRTNYGYTF.

This chain connects TRBV2 to TRBJ2-3; 12 nucleotides agree with TRBD2. The V gene's germline CDR1 is SNHLY and CDR2 FYNNEI. CDR3 length: 15 residues. J gave up 7 bases and V 6 bases, and 8 bases lay outside the gene matches. The CDR3: CASRGLAGGVYTQYF. In DNA form, the CDR3 reads TGTGCCAGCAGGGGCCTAGCGGGGGGGGTGTATACGCAGTATTTT.

This clonotype was seen ten or more times. The chain carries TRBV30 and TRBJ2-7; 9 bases line up with TRBD1. Germline-derived CDR1 and CDR2 are GTSNPN and SVGIG (reference sequence). V lost 0 bases, J lost 4 bases, and 1 base stayed unmatched. The CDR3 extends over 13 amino acids. CDR3 in DNA: TGTGCCTGGAGTGTGACAGGGGGGTACGAGCAGTACTTC. Translation: CAWSVTGGYEQYF.

The genes are TRBV6-9 and TRBJ2-7; 10 nucleotides match TRBD2. The CDR3 is 14 residues long. Germline CDR1 reads MNHGY; CDR2 reads SVAAGI. V was clipped by 6 bases and J by 0 bases; unmatched bases: 2. As DNA, the CDR3 is TGTGCCAGCAGGGGACTAGCGAGCTCCTACGAGCAGTACTTC. Translating gives CASRGLASSYEQYF.

The chain employs TRBV6-2 or TRBV6-3 and TRBJ1-5; 8 nucleotides align to TRBD1. Germline lookup yields CDR1 MNHEY and CDR2 SVGEGT. Trimming cost V 7 bases and J 3 bases; bases outside gene matches: 8. This CDR3 comprises 15 residues. CDR3 sequence reads: CASNIQGGYNQPQHF. CDR3 sequence (DNA): TGTGCCAGCAATATACAGGGGGGGTACAATCAGCCCCAGCATTTT.

V gene TRBV10-3 combines with J gene TRBJ1-4, with D uncertain. The ends were cut back, 0 bases at V and 1 base at J, with 6 bases in the middle. Germline V lookup: CDR1 ENHRY, CDR2 SYGVKD. CDR3 length equals 15 residues. This CDR3 is CAISESGRTNEKLFF. CDR3 DNA sequence: TGTGCCATCAGTGAGTCGGGGAGAACTAATGAAAAACTGTTTTTT.

The CDR3 DNA reads as TGCAGTGCTAGGGGGACTAGATTCACAGATACGCAGTATTTT. The encoded protein is CSARGTRFTDTQYF. V gene TRBV20-1 combines with J gene TRBJ2-3; 8 bases fit TRBD2. This CDR3 spans 14 amino acids. Trimming removed 3 bases from V and 2 bases from J; junction bases left unmatched: 4. The V gene's germline CDR1 is DFQATT and CDR2 SNEGSKA (reference sequence).

In this sample, this clonotype turned up many times. V and J are TRBV30 and TRBJ1-5; no reliable D call. The CDR3 consists of 14 residues. The V gene's germline CDR1 is GTSNPN and CDR2 SVGIG (reference sequence). The V end lost 2 bases, the J end lost 2 bases, and 10 bases lay between the germline ends. The CDR3 is CAWSKGRGNQPQHF. CDR3 nucleotide sequence: TGTGCCTGGAGTAAAGGCCGGGGCAATCAGCCCCAGCATTTT.

This clonotype was counted only a few times. This chain uses TRBV6-1 with TRBJ1-1, with no clear D. This CDR3 is built from 16 residues. The germline V gene encodes CDR1 MNHNS and CDR2 SASEGT. Trimming pared 5 bases from V and 0 bases from J, leaving 16 bases between. The CDR3 reads CASSYDPPALNTEAFF. CDR3 sequence (DNA): TGTGCCAGCAGTTACGACCCCCCAGCCTTGAACACTGAAGCTTTCTTT.

This clonotype appeared many times. This chain links TRBV3-1 with TRBJ1-1; weak D call: TRBD1 (6 bases). Per germline, CDR1 LGHDT and CDR2 YNNKEL (reference sequence). This CDR3 is 15 amino acids long. Trimming took off 0 bases at V and 10 bases at J, with 18 bases between the two ends. In DNA form, the CDR3 reads TGTGCCAGCAGCCAAGAAGGGGGACGCGCCCCCGTAGCTTTCTTT. Its protein product is CASSQEGGRAPVAFF. The whole variable domain, remainder taken from reference TRBV3-1 and TRBJ1-1, is DTAVSQTPKYLVTQMGNDKSIKCEQNLGHDTMYWYKQDSKKFLKIMFSYNNKELIINETVPNRFSPKSPDKAHLNLHINSLELGDSAVYFCASSQEGGRAPVAFFGQGTRLTVV.

This clonotype was counted once. The rearrangement links TRBV11-2 to TRBJ2-7; 9 bases map to TRBD1. V lost 4 bases to trimming and J lost 1 base; unmatched junction nucleotides: 8. In germline, CDR1 is SGHAT, CDR2 FQNNGV. The CDR3 is 16 residues long. The CDR3 loop is CASSSNEGQGSYEQYF. CDR3 sequence (DNA): TGTGCCAGCAGCTCCAACGAGGGACAGGGATCCTACGAGCAGTACTTC.

The V gene is TRBV5-4, the J gene TRBJ1-1; 9 nucleotides match TRBD1. This CDR3 is built from 16 residues. V gave up 3 bases and J gave up 4 bases; unmatched junction bases: 10. CDR1 is SGHNT and CDR2 is YYREEE in the germline V gene (reference sequence). This chain's CDR3 is CASSWGTGRAPTEAFF. The CDR3 DNA follows: TGTGCCAGCAGCTGGGGGACAGGGCGGGCTCCCACTGAAGCTTTCTTT.

The CDR3 DNA reads as TGCAGTGCTAGAGAGTATAGCGGGGTCCTCTACGAGCAGTACTTC. Its translation: CSAREYSGVLYEQYF. The chain uses TRBV20-1 and TRBJ2-7, with 8 bases lining up with TRBD2. Germline trimming cut 0 bases from V and 3 bases from J; bases unmatched to any gene: 7. The CDR3 length is 15 residues. Germline V CDR1 and CDR2: DFQATT, SNEGSKA (reference sequence).

This clonotype has more than one count but fewer than ten. The J gene is TRBJ1-3, the V gene TRBV20-1; no clear D. The length of the CDR3 is 13 residues. CDR1 and CDR2 from the germline V gene are DFQATT and SNEGSKA (reference sequence). V dropped 1 base and J dropped 1 base, with 5 bases sitting between them. CDR3 region: CSARGESGNTIYF. The CDR3 bases are TGCAGTGCTAGAGGGGAGTCTGGAAACACCATATATTTT.

This clonotype was recorded at least ten times. The chain combines TRBV2 with TRBJ1-2; D might be TRBD1 (5 bases). CDR3 size: 14 residues. CDR1 SNHLY and CDR2 FYNNEI come from the germline V gene. V was pared by 4 bases and J by 6 bases, with 15 bases between. Here the CDR3 DNA reads TGTGCCAGCAGTGCCGTTTCGGGGCGGGATGGCTACACCTTC. This gives the protein CASSAVSGRDGYTF.

Remarks on this clonotype: It may be a read error: a sequence one base away is much more abundant. This chain joins TRBV24-1 and TRBJ2-5; D call uncertain. The CDR3 is 13 residues long. V was pared by 7 bases and J by 3 bases, with 11 bases between. Germline assignment: CDR1 KGHDR and CDR2 SFDVKD. Written as DNA, the CDR3 is TGTGCCACCAGAGGCGCAGACGAAGAGACCCAGTACTTC. It yields the protein CATRGADEETQYF.

The chain joins TRBV5-1 to TRBJ2-5; TRBD2 matches at 7 bases. Per germline, CDR1 SGHRS and CDR2 YFSETQ. The CDR3 extends over 15 amino acids. With V trimmed by 6 bases and J by 4 bases, 12 bases remained unmatched. CDR3 residues: CASTLIGGEGETQYF. Here the CDR3 DNA reads TGCGCCAGCACCCTAATTGGGGGGGAAGGAGAGACCCAGTACTTC.

This clonotype occurred many times. V and J are TRBV20-1 and TRBJ2-2; D is unresolved. V lost 0 bases, J lost 5 bases, and 4 bases lay in between. Germline V gene sequence: CDR1 DFQATT, CDR2 SNEGSKA (reference sequence). The CDR3 covers 12 residues. The CDR3 reads CSAREGTGELFF. CDR3 DNA: TGCAGTGCTAGAGAGGGGACCGGGGAGCTGTTTTTT.

The chain recombines TRBV5-1 with TRBJ2-6, with D possibly being TRBD2 (6 bases). Germline values: CDR1 SGHRS, CDR2 YFSETQ. This CDR3 region has 17 residues. The V end was cut by 5 bases, the J end by 1 base, with 16 bases between. Written as DNA, the CDR3 is TGCGCCAGCAGGGTGGGGGACTCCCCGTCTGGGGCCAACGTCCTGACTTTC. Translated, it gives CASRVGDSPSGANVLTF.

Ten or more counts support this clonotype. The chain combines TRBV12-3 or TRBV12-4 with TRBJ2-5, with a tentative D call TRBD1 (7 bases). CDR3 size: 15 residues. V was shortened by 5 bases and J by 5 bases, with 18 bases between the two germline ends. This CDR3 is CASSLRSSGGETQYF. In DNA form, the CDR3 reads TGTGCCAGCAGTCTCCGGTCCTCAGGGGGGGAGACCCAGTACTTC.